The 18 T cell receptor beta chains given below trace back to one sample, sequenced in a study of T cell responses to AZD1222 COVID-19 vaccine. The table came from immunoSEQ multiplex PCR; TCRdb's copy has only in-frame clones and leaves some out. The sample lists over 150,000 clones, under 95% occurring once. Sample: peripheral blood, taken on day 0 of MenACWY control vaccination. The receptors come from an adult in good health.

The J gene is TRBJ1-2, the V gene TRBV27; the D gene is possibly TRBD1 (5 bases). Germline-derived CDR1 and CDR2 are MNHEY and SMNVEV (reference sequence). V lost 0 bases, J lost 4 bases, and 12 bases lay in between. The CDR3 sequence is 15 residues long. The CDR3 is CASSLSRDSFYGYTF. CDR3 coding DNA: TGTGCCAGCAGTTTATCCCGGGACTCCTTCTATGGCTACACCTTC.

J is TRBJ2-3 and V is TRBV12-5; D gene uncertain. Germline V lookup: CDR1 LGHNT, CDR2 FRNRAP. With 5 bases removed from V and 2 bases from J, the gap between germline ends came to 20 bases. CDR3 length: 17 amino acids. The CDR3 protein is CASGGVAVSRFTDTQYF. CDR3 DNA sequence: TGTGCTAGTGGTGGCGTCGCGGTCAGCCGTTTCACAGATACGCAGTATTTT.

This chain connects TRBV10-3 to TRBJ2-1; perhaps D is TRBD1 or TRBD2 (5 bases each). The CDR3 runs to 15 residues. Germline V CDR1 and CDR2: ENHRY, SYGVKD. V gave up 10 bases and J gave up 5 bases, with 21 bases separating them. The CDR3 DNA follows: TGTGCCAGCAGAGTTCGGGGCACTTCTAACAATGAGCAGTTCTTC. This sequence encodes CASRVRGTSNNEQFF.

The chain joins TRBV12-3 or TRBV12-4 to TRBJ1-2, with unresolved D. The V end lost 5 bases, the J end lost 8 bases, and 12 bases lay between the germline ends. CDR3 length: 12 residues. The CDR3: CASSEAGFGYTF. The CDR3 DNA follows: TGTGCCAGCAGTGAGGCCGGATTCGGCTACACCTTC.

J is TRBJ1-3 and V is TRBV5-1; 7 positions match TRBD1. Trimming took 3 bases from V and 2 from J; bases not matched to a gene: 2. Germline V CDR1 and CDR2: SGHRS, YFSETQ. This CDR3 is built from 14 residues. The CDR3 DNA follows: TGCGCCAGCAGCTCGACAGGGACTGGAAACACCATATATTTT. As protein: CASSSTGTGNTIYF.

The chain couples TRBV7-3 to TRBJ2-3, with TRBD2 identical over 9 bases. The CDR3 totals 16 residues. V gave up 3 bases and J gave up 4 bases; unmatched junction bases: 8. CDR1 is SGHTA, CDR2 FQGTGA, per germline. CDR3: CASSFGLSGRADTQYF. In DNA form, the CDR3 reads TGTGCCAGCAGCTTTGGCCTTAGCGGGAGAGCAGATACGCAGTATTTT.

The rearrangement joins TRBV30 to TRBJ2-7, with 7 bases identical to TRBD1. This CDR3 has 14 amino acids. V dropped 8 bases and J dropped 0; count of bases not matched to a gene: 10. Germline V gene sequence: CDR1 GTSNPN, CDR2 SVGIG (reference sequence). CDR3 loop: CAGSNRGHSYEQYF. As DNA, the CDR3 is TGTGCCGGAAGTAACAGGGGCCACTCCTACGAGCAGTACTTC.

This clone occurred once. The chain carries TRBV12-5 and TRBJ2-1; 8 nucleotides agree with TRBD2. The CDR3 spans 14 residues. With 2 bases clipped from V and 9 bases from J, the junction kept 6 bases outside the gene matches. Germline-derived CDR1 and CDR2 are LGHNT and FRNRAP. Here the CDR3 reads CASGLSGTRVEQFF. CDR3 coding DNA: TGTGCTAGTGGTTTGTCCGGGACTAGGGTTGAGCAGTTCTTC.

The gene calls are TRBV6-5 and TRBJ2-1; 7 bases align to TRBD2. This CDR3 is 15 amino acids long. Per the germline V gene, CDR1 is MNHEY and CDR2 is SVGAGI. V lost 6 bases and J lost 4; bases outside the gene matches: 9. The CDR3 region has the DNA TGTGCCAGCAGGTACAGCCTAGCGGTTTACAATGAGCAGTTCTTC. Translated: CASRYSLAVYNEQFF.

J is TRBJ1-1 and V is TRBV5-1; D is unclear. The CDR3 is 13 amino acids. The germline gives CDR1 SGHRS, CDR2 YFSETQ. Between the trimmed V and J ends, which lost 0 bases and 1 base, there was a span of 4 bases. CDR3: CASSLAKNTEAFF. The CDR3 coding sequence is TGCGCCAGCAGCTTGGCGAAGAACACTGAAGCTTTCTTT.

The chain recombines TRBV9 with TRBJ1-3; perhaps TRBD1 as D (5 bases). The CDR3 is made up of 16 amino acids. Germline loops: CDR1 SGDLS, CDR2 YYNGEE. V was cut by 0 bases and J by 4 bases, with 14 bases left in between. Here the CDR3 DNA reads TGTGCCAGCAGCGTAGTTGGTGGGGCGGGAGGAAACACCATATATTTT. Encoded protein: CASSVVGGAGGNTIYF.

This CDR3 reads CASRSTIWNGYTF. Written as DNA, the CDR3 is TGTGCCAGTCGTAGCACCATTTGGAATGGCTACACCTTC. The J gene is TRBJ1-2, the V gene TRBV19; D gene unclear. There are 13 residues in the CDR3. Trimming took 8 bases from V and 6 from J, leaving 16 bases between them. Germline CDR1 LNHDA, CDR2 SQIVND (reference sequence).

V gene TRBV30 combines with J gene TRBJ1-2; the D gene is possibly TRBD1 (6 bases). Trimming took off 2 bases at V and 4 bases at J, with 8 bases between the two ends. CDR3 length equals 12 residues. Germline CDR1 and CDR2: GTSNPN and SVGIG (reference sequence). The CDR3 DNA reads as TGTGCCTGGAGTTTAGGGGGCTATGGCTACACCTTC. Translation gives CAWSLGGYGYTF.

The chain recombines TRBV7-9 with TRBJ2-3; D gene ambiguous. Germline V gene data show CDR1 as SEHNR and CDR2 as FQNEAQ (reference sequence). The CDR3 loop spans 15 amino acids. V was shortened by 0 bases and J by 4 bases, with 11 bases between the two germline ends. The DNA for the CDR3 is TGTGCCAGCAGCTTAGCAATTGCGGCCTCAGATACGCAGTATTTT. Protein sequence: CASSLAIAASDTQYF.

The CDR3 region is CSFRGRGETQYF. The CDR3 coding sequence is TGCAGCTTTCGCGGGAGGGGAGAGACCCAGTACTTC. This chain joins TRBV29-1 and TRBJ2-5; 9 bases agree with TRBD2. Trimming took 8 bases from V and 4 from J; bases not matched to a gene: 5. Per the germline V gene, CDR1 is SQVTM and CDR2 is ANQGSEA. The CDR3 sequence is 12 residues long.

The chain employs TRBV9 and TRBJ2-2; a possible D gene is TRBD1 (5 bases). V was cut by 4 bases and J by 1 base, with 11 bases left in between. The CDR3 loop spans 15 amino acids. Germline V CDR1 and CDR2: SGDLS, YYNGEE. CDR3 in amino acids: CASSPRQRNTGELFF. As DNA, the CDR3 is TGTGCCAGCAGCCCACGACAGAGGAACACCGGGGAGCTGTTTTTT. Filled out from reference TRBV9 and TRBJ2-2, the complete variable domain reads DSGVTQTPKHLITATGQRVTLRCSPRSGDLSVYWYQQSLDQGLQFLIQYYNGEERAKGNILERFSAQQFPDLHSELNLSSLELGDSALYFCASSPRQRNTGELFFGEGSRLTVL.

The rearrangement joins TRBV28 to TRBJ1-5, with D possibly matching TRBD1 (5 bases). CDR1 is MDHEN and CDR2 is SYDVKM in the germline V gene. This CDR3 has 14 residues. CDR3 coding DNA: TGTGCAAGCGTCCGAGGAGGGGCCAATCAGCCCCAGCATTTT. This translates into CASVRGGANQPQHF. The full variable domain, completed using reference TRBV28 and TRBJ1-5, is DVKVTQSSRYLVKRTGEKVFLECVQDMDHENMFWYRQDPGLGLRLIYFSYDVKMKEKGDIPEGYSVSREKKERFSLILESASTNQTSMYLCASVRGGANQPQHFGDGTRLSIL.

The chain is built from TRBV7-9 and TRBJ2-7; TRBD1 aligns across 8 bases. Per germline, CDR1 SEHNR and CDR2 FQNEAQ (reference sequence). CDR3 length equals 16 residues. V shed 1 base, J shed 6 bases, and the junction held 11 bases outside the gene matches. CDR3 in amino acids: CASSLGGGQGRGEQYF. As DNA, the CDR3 is TGTGCCAGCAGCTTAGGGGGAGGACAGGGCAGGGGCGAGCAGTACTTC.